The following is a T cell receptor beta chain sequence with its context. The antigen remains undetermined. The record originates from a study of OX40 agonist ivuxolimab in advanced cancers. Turning to the study itself: Cohort: approximately 83% men, mean age about 62, aged about 20 to 85.

Study conclusions and caveats: Relative to CD4+, CD8+ T cells held more expanded clones on average.

Germline CDR1 is MDHEN and CDR2 is SYDVKM. The CDR3 contains 14 residues. The V gene lost 6 bases and the J gene lost 0 bases, with 10 bases spanning the gap. Here immunoSEQ multiplex PCR was the method, and the copy in TCRdb shows in-frame clones only, minus some. This table has 100,000 to 150,000 clones, about 90% appearing once. The V and J genes are TRBV28 and TRBJ2-3; D is unresolved. This receptor was obtained from an adult with an advanced solid tumor such as melanoma, head and neck, liver or kidney cancer. Sequencing used CD4+ or CD8+ T cells sorted from blood, obtained in a trial of the OX40 agonist ivuxolimab. CDR3 sequence: CASRSLGSTDTQYF. The DNA of the CDR3 is TGTGCCAGCAGGTCCCTCGGGAGCACAGATACGCAGTATTTT.